What follows are 7 T cell receptor beta chains derived from one specimen sequenced in a study of response to subunit inactivated influenza vaccine (dated by TCRdb to the late 2010s). Receptor libraries were prepared by RT-PCR. TCRdb records Illumina HiSeq 2500 as the sequencer. TCRdb handled the public reads itself, with Q25 trimming in fastp and clone calling in MiXCR, and kept productive beta chains. Rows are unified per CDR3 protein, each entry keeping the most common DNA and genes. The sample records roughly 700,000 distinct CDR3 sequences, about 15% of which are singletons. Approximately 7% of the sample is taken by the ten largest. Specimen: PBMCs from blood, collected 14 to 15 days before vaccination. These receptors were taken from a man in his fifties who received an inactivated influenza vaccine. Donor details come from another sample of the same person, matched by shared clones.

V is TRBV5-6 and J is TRBJ2-7; 7 bases agree with TRBD1. This CDR3 spans 14 amino acids. The trim removed 4 bases at V and 5 bases at J, leaving 9 bases unmatched. Per germline, CDR1 SGHDT and CDR2 YYEEEE. The CDR3 bases are TGTGCCAGCAGCCCAGTACAGGGGTTCGACGAGCAGTACTTC. Translating it yields CASSPVQGFDEQYF.

This clonotype was recorded a few times. The chain joins TRBV12-3 or TRBV12-4 to TRBJ2-3; 9 bases are a match to TRBD1. V trimming: 5 bases; J trimming: 5 bases; junction bases outside the gene matches: 5. This CDR3 is 14 amino acids long. The CDR3 loop is CASSADRGRDTQYF. In nucleotides, the CDR3 is TGTGCCAGCAGTGCGGACAGGGGAAGAGATACGCAGTATTTT.

The chain has TRBV18 and TRBJ2-6; the D is unclear. The length of the CDR3 is 15 residues. The germline V gene has CDR1 KGHSH and CDR2 LQKENI. Trimming took 2 bases from V and 0 from J, leaving 5 bases between them. The CDR3 spells CASSPANSGANVLTF. In nucleotides, the CDR3 is TGTGCCAGCTCACCAGCAAACTCTGGGGCCAACGTCCTGACTTTC.

The chain has TRBV11-2 and TRBJ2-7; 9 bases align to TRBD1. In germline, CDR1 is SGHAT, CDR2 FQNNGV. CDR3 length: 15 residues. V lost 0 bases and J lost 3; bases outside the gene matches: 3. The CDR3 is CASSLETGGVYEQYF. The CDR3 nucleotides read TGTGCCAGCAGCTTAGAAACAGGGGGCGTCTACGAGCAGTACTTC. The complete variable domain, with remaining parts taken from reference TRBV11-2 and TRBJ2-7, reads EAGVAQSPRYKIIEKRQSVAFWCNPISGHATLYWYQQILGQGPKLLIQFQNNGVVDDSQLPKDRFSAERLKGVDSTLKIQPAKLEDSAVYLCASSLETGGVYEQYFGPGTRLTVT.

The V gene is TRBV7-9, the J gene TRBJ2-2, with 9 positions matching TRBD2. The CDR3 is made up of 14 amino acids. V lost 6 bases to trimming and J lost 4 bases; unmatched junction nucleotides: 3. Germline V gene lookup returns CDR1 SEHNR and CDR2 FQNEAQ (reference sequence). In DNA, the CDR3 is TGTGCCAGCAGAGGCGGGGGGGCCACCGGGGAGCTGTTTTTT. Translation: CASRGGGATGELFF.

The chain uses TRBV30 and TRBJ2-5; perhaps TRBD2 as D (6 bases). CDR1 and CDR2 from the germline V gene are GTSNPN and SVGIG (reference sequence). The CDR3 has 15 residues. Deletions cut 0 bases from V and 4 bases from J, with 15 bases between. The CDR3 protein is CAWSVLGGSGETQYF. CDR3 nucleotides: TGTGCCTGGAGTGTATTGGGAGGTTCTGGAGAGACCCAGTACTTC.

A few counts support this clonotype. The V and J genes are TRBV7-9 and TRBJ2-5; 8 bases line up with TRBD2. The ends lost 6 bases at V and 5 bases at J; junction bases unmatched: 5. The germline V gene encodes CDR1 SEHNR and CDR2 FQNEAQ (reference sequence). This CDR3 has 13 amino acids. The chain's CDR3 is CASRIAGHETQYF. CDR3 DNA: TGTGCCAGCAGAATAGCGGGACATGAGACCCAGTACTTC.